These T cell receptor beta chains were read from a single sample in a study of neoadjuvant nivolumab and ipilimumab in lung cancer. Profiled with immunoSEQ multiplex PCR; TCRdb holds only in-frame clones, not every one. The sample lists 25,000 to 35,000 clones; approximately 92% were seen once. Sequenced material: peripheral blood, taken after neoadjuvant nivolumab, alone or with ipilimumab, at or shortly before surgery. The receptors stem from an adult with non-small cell lung cancer. CDR3s include the opening cysteine and the closing phenylalanine or tryptophan. The D gene is left open where the match is weak. Clone size, where shown, is once, few, many, or a class for clones that have expanded.

j_gene	v_gene	d_gene	abundance	CDR3aa	CDR3nt
TRBJ2-1	TRBV5-4	TRBD2	-	CASRYLAAPYNEQFF	TGTGCCAGCAGGTACCTAGCGGCCCCCTACAATGAGCAGTTCTTC
TRBJ1-2	TRBV5-4	TRBD1	once	CASSSGQGLSTVGYTF	TGTGCCAGCAGCTCGGGACAGGGCCTTTCTACTGTCGGCTACACCTTC
TRBJ1-2	TRBV7-2	-	-	CASSSSGRIYGYTF	TGTGCCAGCAGCTCCTCGGGCAGGATATATGGCTACACCTTC
TRBJ2-1	TRBV11-2	-	-	CASSLKVDYNEQFF	TGTGCCAGCAGCTTAAAGGTTGACTACAATGAGCAGTTCTTC
TRBJ2-5	TRBV29-1	TRBD1	-	CSVAGTGETQYF	TGCAGCGTCGCCGGGACAGGGGAGACCCAGTACTTC
TRBJ2-2	TRBV5-1	TRBD1	-	CASSLGLLDRIKGGELFF	TGCGCCAGCAGCTTGGGTCTACTGGACAGGATTAAGGGCGGGGAGCTGTTTTTT
TRBJ1-3	TRBV2	-	-	CASRPRTDGNTIYF	TGTGCCAGCAGGCCGAGAACGGACGGAAACACCATATATTTT
TRBJ1-1	TRBV28	TRBD1	-	CASDGRGSGNTEAFF	TGTGCCAGCGACGGCAGGGGGTCAGGGAACACTGAAGCTTTCTTT
TRBJ1-1	TRBV29-1	-	-	CSVEDPYTEAFF	TGCAGCGTTGAAGATCCCTACACTGAAGCTTTCTTT
TRBJ2-1	TRBV5-1	-	-	CASSATRNTEQFF	TGCGCCAGCAGCGCGACTAGGAATACGGAGCAGTTCTTC
TRBJ2-3	TRBV9	-	-	CASSVVPVTDTQYF	TGTGCCAGCAGCGTAGTCCCTGTAACAGATACGCAGTATTTT